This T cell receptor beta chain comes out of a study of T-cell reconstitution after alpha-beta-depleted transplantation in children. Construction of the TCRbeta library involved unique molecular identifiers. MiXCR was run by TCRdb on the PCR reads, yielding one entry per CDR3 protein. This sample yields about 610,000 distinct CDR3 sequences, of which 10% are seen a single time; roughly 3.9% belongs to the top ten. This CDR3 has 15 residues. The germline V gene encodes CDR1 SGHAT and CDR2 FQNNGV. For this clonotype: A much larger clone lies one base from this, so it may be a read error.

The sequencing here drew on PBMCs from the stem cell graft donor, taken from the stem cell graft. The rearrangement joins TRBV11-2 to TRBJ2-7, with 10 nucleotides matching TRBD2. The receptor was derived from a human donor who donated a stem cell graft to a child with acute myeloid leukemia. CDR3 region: CVSSLEAGGPYEQYF. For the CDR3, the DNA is TGTGTCAGCAGCTTAGAAGCGGGAGGGCCCTACGAGCAGTACTTC. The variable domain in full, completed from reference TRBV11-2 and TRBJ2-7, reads EAGVAQSPRYKIIEKRQSVAFWCNPISGHATLYWYQQILGQGPKLLIQFQNNGVVDDSQLPKDRFSAERLKGVDSTLKIQPAKLEDSAVYLCVSSLEAGGPYEQYFGPGTRLTVT.